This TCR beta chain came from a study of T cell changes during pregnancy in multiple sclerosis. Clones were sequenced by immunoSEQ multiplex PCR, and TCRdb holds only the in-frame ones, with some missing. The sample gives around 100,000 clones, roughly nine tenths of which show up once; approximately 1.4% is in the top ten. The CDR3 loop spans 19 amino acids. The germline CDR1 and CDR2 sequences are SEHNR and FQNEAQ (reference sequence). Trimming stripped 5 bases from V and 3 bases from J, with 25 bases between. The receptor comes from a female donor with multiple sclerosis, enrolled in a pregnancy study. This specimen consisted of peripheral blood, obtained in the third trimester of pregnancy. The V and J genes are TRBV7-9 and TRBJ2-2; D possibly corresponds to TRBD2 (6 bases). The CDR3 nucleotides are TGTGCCAGCAGCCCCTACCTCCTAGCTTCTAGCGAACACACCGGGGAGCTGTTTTTT. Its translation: CASSPYLLASSEHTGELFF.